Following are 28 T cell receptor beta chains from one sample sequenced in a study of PD-1 blockade in classical Hodgkin lymphoma (dated by TCRdb to about 2020). The library relied on the immunoSEQ multiplex PCR assay. The source is immuneACCESS, and TCRdb retained only in-frame sequences with V and J called. Part of the clones is not carried over; for the studies checked, unresolved V genes explain less than half of this, and the remainder is unexplained. The sample table holds more than 10,000 clones, of which roughly 85% were seen once. Around a third of the sample comes from the top ten. In the paper's terms, the time point label means: cycle 4 day 1 (C4D1), after 6 weeks of nivolumab. Every trial patient had relapsed following autologous stem cell transplantation, and prior brentuximab vedotin exposure was what differed among cohorts A, B and C. A Miltenyi CD8+ T cell isolation kit was used for magnetic negative selection to purify CD8+ T cells from thawed PBMCs.

Sample: CD8+ T cells from blood, taken before the fourth cycle of nivolumab. These receptors came from a human donor with classical Hodgkin lymphoma. The donor label of this sample is uncertain.

V and J are TRBV6-6 and TRBJ1-1; 8 nucleotides match TRBD1. The CDR3 has 13 residues. Germline V gene data show CDR1 as MNHNY and CDR2 as SVGAGI (reference sequence). The junction had 3 bases not matched to a gene; V was cut back by 4 bases and J by 5 bases. The CDR3: CASSFTGGTEAFF. CDR3 DNA sequence: TGTGCCAGCAGTTTTACAGGGGGTACTGAAGCTTTCTTT.

V is TRBV6-6 and J is TRBJ2-3; D unclear. The germline V and J ends were trimmed by 6 bases and 0 bases, with 10 bases remaining between them. Germline lookup yields CDR1 MNHNY and CDR2 SVGAGI (reference sequence). This CDR3 has 14 amino acids. The CDR3 sequence: CASSHTRSTDTQYF. Written as DNA, the CDR3 is TGTGCCAGCAGCCATACTCGGAGCACAGATACGCAGTATTTT.

The CDR3 nucleotides read TGTGCCAGCAGTTTAACGGTCCGGTACGAGCAGTACTTC. Translated: CASSLTVRYEQYF. This chain connects TRBV27 to TRBJ2-7, with unresolved D. The CDR3 runs to 13 residues. The germline V gene has CDR1 MNHEY and CDR2 SMNVEV (reference sequence). Trimming pared 2 bases from V and 4 bases from J, leaving 9 bases between.

V is TRBV6-5 and J is TRBJ2-2, with TRBD1 as a possible D gene (6 bases). The CDR3 loop spans 14 amino acids. V was clipped by 2 bases and J by 3 bases, with 7 bases between them. CDR1 MNHEY and CDR2 SVGAGI come from the germline V gene. Written as DNA, the CDR3 is TGTGCCAGCAGTTACAGACAGGACACCGGGGAGCTGTTTTTT. Translating gives CASSYRQDTGELFF.

The V gene is TRBV7-9, the J gene TRBJ2-5; the D is unclear. V lost 3 bases, J lost 1 base, and 9 bases lay in between. In germline, CDR1 is SEHNR, CDR2 FQNEAQ (reference sequence). The CDR3 consists of 14 residues. Here the CDR3 DNA reads TGTGCCAGCAGCTTTAGGCAGACCCAAGAGACCCAGTACTTC. It translates to CASSFRQTQETQYF.

The chain recombines TRBV27 with TRBJ2-3, with TRBD2 identical over 8 bases. V was clipped by 6 bases and J by 1 base; unmatched bases: 3. Per germline, CDR1 MNHEY and CDR2 SMNVEV (reference sequence). The CDR3 consists of 14 residues. The CDR3 protein is CASRSGSRTDTQYF. In nucleotides, the CDR3 is TGTGCCAGCAGGAGCGGGAGCCGCACAGATACGCAGTATTTT.

This clone occurred once. The chain joins TRBV28 to TRBJ1-2; D is unresolved. This CDR3 spans 16 amino acids. Trimming stripped 3 bases from V and 7 bases from J, with 21 bases between. Germline V CDR1 and CDR2: MDHEN, SYDVKM. The DNA for the CDR3 is TGTGCCAGCAGTTTTTTTGGGTCGGTCCAACTGGGTGGCTACACCTTC. It codes for CASSFFGSVQLGGYTF.

This clone has a handful of counts. The chain's CDR3 is CASSLGTGGTYEQYF. CDR3 in DNA: TGTGCCAGCAGCTTAGGTACAGGGGGCACGTACGAGCAGTACTTC. The chain carries TRBV7-6 and TRBJ2-7; 9 bases align to TRBD1. The trim removed 1 base at V and 4 bases at J, leaving 5 bases unmatched. The CDR3 spans 15 residues. Germline V gene lookup returns CDR1 SGHVS and CDR2 FNYEAQ.

The chain carries TRBV28 and TRBJ1-1; D gene ambiguous. Trimming stripped 5 bases from V and 7 bases from J, with 11 bases between. Germline loops: CDR1 MDHEN, CDR2 SYDVKM. The CDR3 has 12 residues. The CDR3 DNA reads TGTGCCAGCAGTATCAACGGATTTGAAGCTTTCTTT. It yields the protein CASSINGFEAFF.

The chain is built from TRBV4-1 and TRBJ1-2; no clear D gene. Trimming removed 6 bases from V and 0 bases from J, with 11 bases in between. CDR3 length equals 14 residues. CDR1 is MGHRA, CDR2 YSYEKL, per germline. CDR3 bases: TGCGCCAGCAGTCCCATTACAGCTAACTATGGCTACACCTTC. Protein product: CASSPITANYGYTF.

This chain connects TRBV5-6 to TRBJ2-2; 7 bases map to TRBD1. Germline loops: CDR1 SGHDT, CDR2 YYEEEE. The CDR3 has 13 residues. V was pared by 4 bases and J by 5 bases, with 2 bases of the junction left unmatched. CDR3 sequence (DNA): TGTGCCAGCAGCCAGACAGGGACCGGGGAGCTGTTTTTT. Its translation is CASSQTGTGELFF. Combining the CDR3 with reference TRBV5-6 and TRBJ2-2 gives the whole variable domain DAGVTQSPTHLIKTRGQQVTLRCSPKSGHDTVSWYQQALGQGPQFIFQYYEEEERQRGNFPDRFSGHQFPNYSSELNVNALLLGDSALYLCASSQTGTGELFFGEGSRLTVL.

The J gene is TRBJ2-5, the V gene TRBV9; D tentatively fits TRBD1 or TRBD2 (7 bases each). Germline-derived CDR1 and CDR2 are SGDLS and YYNGEE. With 4 bases removed from V and 3 bases from J, the gap between germline ends came to 13 bases. The CDR3 spans 14 residues. The CDR3 nucleotides read TGTGCCAGCAGCCCAGGGGGGGCCGAAGAGACCCAGTACTTC. This codes for CASSPGGAEETQYF.

This chain connects TRBV19 to TRBJ1-2; D gene ambiguous. V was clipped by 6 bases and J by 4 bases, with 9 bases between them. The germline CDR1 and CDR2 sequences are LNHDA and SQIVND (reference sequence). The CDR3 runs 12 residues. The CDR3 loop is CASSQDSYGYTF. CDR3 DNA sequence: TGTGCCAGTAGCCAAGATTCCTATGGCTACACCTTC. Full variable domain (outside the CDR3, taken from reference TRBV19 and TRBJ1-2): DGGITQSPKYLFRKEGQNVTLSCEQNLNHDAMYWYRQDPGQGLRLIYYSQIVNDFQKGDIAEGYSVSREKKESFPLTVTSAQKNPTAFYLCASSQDSYGYTFGSGTRLTVV.

The J gene is TRBJ1-1, the V gene TRBV11-3; 7 bases agree with TRBD1. Germline V gene data show CDR1 as SGHNT and CDR2 as YENEEA. This CDR3 contains 16 residues. Trimming cost V 1 base and J 0 bases; bases outside gene matches: 5. In DNA form, the CDR3 reads TGTGCCAGCAGCTTAGGTGCAGGGGGTCTGAACACTGAAGCTTTCTTT. This sequence encodes CASSLGAGGLNTEAFF. Using reference TRBV11-3 and TRBJ1-1 for the parts outside the CDR3, the full variable domain is EAGVVQSPRYKIIEKKQPVAFWCNPISGHNTLYWYLQNLGQGPELLIRYENEEAVDDSQLPKDRFSAERLKGVDSTLKIQPAELGDSAVYLCASSLGAGGLNTEAFFGQGTRLTVV.

This chain connects TRBV11-2 to TRBJ2-7; TRBD2 matches at 8 bases. This CDR3 has 15 residues. Per the germline V gene, CDR1 is SGHAT and CDR2 is FQNNGV. J was trimmed by 0 bases and V by 4 bases; bases with no gene match: 5. CDR3 sequence reads: CASSSSSGLSYEQYF. Written as DNA, the CDR3 is TGTGCCAGCAGCTCATCTAGCGGGCTCTCCTACGAGCAGTACTTC.

The chain couples TRBV2 to TRBJ2-1, with D tentatively TRBD1 (5 bases). In germline, CDR1 is SNHLY, CDR2 FYNNEI. Trimming took 5 bases from V and 4 from J, leaving 15 bases between them. The CDR3 runs 15 residues. CDR3 nucleotide sequence: TGTGCCAGCAGTTGGGTAGACAGACCGTACAATGAGCAGTTCTTC. Its protein product is CASSWVDRPYNEQFF.

The chain combines TRBV13 with TRBJ2-1, with D tentatively TRBD2 (6 bases). There are 16 residues in the CDR3. V was pared by 4 bases and J by 1 base, with 14 bases between. Germline CDR1 PRHDT, CDR2 FYEKMQ (reference sequence). The chain's CDR3 is CASSYQGGWSYNEQFF. The CDR3 region has the DNA TGTGCCAGCAGCTACCAGGGAGGTTGGTCCTACAATGAGCAGTTCTTC.

The chain links TRBV4-1 to TRBJ2-2; 10 bases map to TRBD2. The CDR3 runs 17 residues. Germline-derived CDR1 and CDR2 are MGHRA and YSYEKL. Trimming removed 1 base from V and 5 bases from J; junction bases left unmatched: 7. CDR3 nucleotide sequence: TGCGCCAGCAGCCAAGTTCCAGCGGGAGGGTTGACCGGGGAGCTGTTTTTT. Its protein product is CASSQVPAGGLTGELFF.

This clone has only one observation. The CDR3 protein is CASITTTTEGETQYF. In DNA form, the CDR3 reads TGTGCCAGCATCACCACTACCACCGAAGGAGAGACCCAGTACTTC. The V gene is TRBV25-1, the J gene TRBJ2-5, with no clear D. There are 15 residues in the CDR3. The germline gives CDR1 MGHDK, CDR2 SYGVNS. Trimming cost V 7 bases and J 4 bases, with 19 bases left between them.

The chain is built from TRBV10-2 and TRBJ2-5; 7 bases align to TRBD2. The DNA end is more similar to TRBJ2-7, so the J call may be wrong. Germline CDR1 is WSHSY and CDR2 is SAAADI. This CDR3 contains 15 residues. DNA for the CDR3: TGCGCCAGCAGTGAAGGAGGGAGGGCCTCCTACGAGCAGTACTTC. It specifies CASSEGGRASYEQYF.

This chain uses TRBV27 with TRBJ2-5; D remains ambiguous. The germline gives CDR1 MNHEY, CDR2 SMNVEV (reference sequence). CDR3 size: 14 residues. Between the trimmed V and J ends, which lost 3 bases and 2 bases, there was a span of 10 bases. The chain's CDR3 is CASSFLSEQETQYF. The CDR3 nucleotides are TGTGCCAGCAGTTTCCTCAGCGAGCAAGAGACCCAGTACTTC.

The chain uses TRBV2 and TRBJ2-7, with D uncertain. V was clipped by 1 base and J by 0 bases, with 13 bases between them. There are 16 residues in the CDR3. CDR1 SNHLY and CDR2 FYNNEI come from the germline V gene. The CDR3 bases are TGTGCCAGCAGTGAAGGGGTGTTACAGACCTCCTACGAGCAGTACTTC. Translation: CASSEGVLQTSYEQYF.

In nucleotides, the CDR3 is TGCAGCGTTGAAGCCCCCTTAGCGGGAGGGCCTTACGAGCAGTACTTC. It codes for CSVEAPLAGGPYEQYF. The rearrangement joins TRBV29-1 to TRBJ2-7, with 11 bases fitting TRBD2. Germline-derived CDR1 and CDR2 are SQVTM and ANQGSEA. The ends lost 1 base at V and 4 bases at J; junction bases unmatched: 9. This CDR3 contains 16 residues.

This clone came up a few times. The chain recombines TRBV27 with TRBJ2-7; D unclear. Trimming took off 3 bases at V and 3 bases at J, with 12 bases between the two ends. The CDR3 has 14 residues. Germline V CDR1 and CDR2: MNHEY, SMNVEV (reference sequence). The CDR3 loop is CASSLFATGYEQYF. The CDR3 DNA is TGTGCCAGCAGTTTGTTCGCGACTGGCTACGAGCAGTACTTC.

This chain joins TRBV4-1 and TRBJ2-1; 10 nucleotides agree with TRBD2. The CDR3 is 16 amino acids. Germline trimming cut 0 bases from V and 8 bases from J; bases unmatched to any gene: 7. CDR1 is MGHRA and CDR2 is YSYEKL in the germline V gene. CDR3 in amino acids: CASSQDPEAGGYEQFF. The CDR3 DNA is TGCGCCAGCAGCCAAGACCCCGAAGCGGGAGGGTATGAGCAGTTCTTC.

This rearrangement joins TRBV10-3 to TRBJ2-7, with 7 bases that match TRBD1. V was pared by 6 bases and J by 2 bases, with 7 bases of the junction left unmatched. In germline, CDR1 is ENHRY, CDR2 SYGVKD. This CDR3 comprises 14 residues. The DNA for the CDR3 is TGTGCCATCAGATTACAGGGGCCCACCTACGAGCAGTACTTC. Translated, it gives CAIRLQGPTYEQYF.

The CDR3 spells CAYQGHGYTF. DNA of the CDR3: TGTGCCTACCAGGGCCATGGCTACACCTTC. The genes are TRBV30 and TRBJ1-2, with D possibly TRBD1 on 5 matching bases. The CDR3 runs to 10 residues. Trimming removed 7 bases at V and 6 bases at J, with 9 bases between. Germline CDR1 GTSNPN, CDR2 SVGIG (reference sequence).

The genes are TRBV9 and TRBJ2-1; 8 bases line up with TRBD2. CDR1 is SGDLS and CDR2 is YYNGEE in the germline V gene. The CDR3 sequence is 16 residues long. J was trimmed by 5 bases and V by 0 bases; bases with no gene match: 7. The CDR3 nucleotides read TGTGCCAGCAGCGTAGTGCCGGGAGGGCCTAACAATGAGCAGTTCTTC. It yields the protein CASSVVPGGPNNEQFF.